This T cell receptor (beta chain) was sequenced for a study of blood T cell repertoires in COVID-19. About the research overall: Samples taken during acute and convalescent COVID-19 were collected in the United States, Italy and Spain. PBMCs, B-cell-depleted T cells, or T cells were the source of the cDNA or gDNA that made up the material.

V gave up 0 bases and J gave up 5 bases; unmatched junction bases: 4. The germline V gene encodes CDR1 LGHDT and CDR2 YNNKEL (reference sequence). The CDR3 is made up of 16 amino acids. Original analysis: Estimation of nucleated cell counts relied on the amplification of reference gene primers. Profiled with immunoSEQ multiplex PCR; TCRdb holds only in-frame clones, not every one. The V and J calls and clone size were taken over from that table, and D and trimming were inferred from the DNA. Counted here are 150,000 to 200,000 clones, 93% occurring once; the ten biggest clones make up around 2%. The Seattle site enrolled patients during active infection and followed them longitudinally.

This clonotype originated in a woman in her fifties or sixties with COVID-19, enrolled during active disease. The chain employs TRBV3-1 (or the pseudogene TRBV3-2) and TRBJ2-1; 10 nucleotides align to TRBD2. Sequencing was carried out using peripheral blood. The CDR3 spells CASSQEGLAYDNEQFF. DNA for the CDR3: TGTGCCAGCAGCCAAGAGGGACTAGCGTACGACAATGAGCAGTTCTTC.